This TCR beta chain appears in the sequencing data of a study of T cell repertoires in cytomegalovirus infection. As for the study in general: Matching HLA type, along with CMV infection, was indicated by public TCR beta signatures.

MiXCR, applied by TCRdb to the reads, yields one record per CDR3 protein. The table has 300,000 to 400,000 distinct CDR3 sequences, roughly 20% seen once. Whole-study results and caveats: HLA-C-restricted TCR beta clonotypes specific for CMV led the ex vivo response. Identification of carriers of CMV plus the relevant HLA was achieved through cumulative public TCR beta family frequency.

In its sample, this clonotype was seen many times. Its antigen remains unknown. V shed 5 bases and J shed 2 bases, with 7 bases lying between them. Germline V lookup: CDR1 SEHNR, CDR2 FQNEAQ (reference sequence). The CDR3 has 13 amino acids. The chain links TRBV7-9 to TRBJ1-5, with D unresolved. The sequence derives from a human donor in good health (CMV status not recorded). Some clones in this sample may be carry-over from other donors' samples. Sequencing input: PBMCs. The CDR3 nucleotides read TGTGCCAGCAGCCAGGACGGCAATCAGCCCCAGCATTTT. Its translation is CASSQDGNQPQHF.